This TCR beta chain is from a study of CD8 T cells in ankylosing spondylitis. Whole-study findings and limits: Disease-linked clones reportedly showed significant enrichment in matched ankylosing spondylitis synovial fluid. A TCR beta motif of roughly eight highly homologous variants seemed to mark ankylosing spondylitis blood.

With respect to this clonotype: The antigen remains undetermined.

V dropped 5 bases and J dropped 8; count of bases not matched to a gene: 9. The V gene's germline CDR1 is SEHNR and CDR2 FQNEAQ (reference sequence). This CDR3 region has 15 residues. Using its own MiXCR run on the 5' RACE reads, TCRdb lists one record per CDR3 protein. The table has more than 650,000 distinct CDR3 sequences, 12% seen once; the top ten hold approximately 0.46%. The clonotype comes from a male donor with ankylosing spondylitis. Specimen: blood, either unsorted or a sorted T cell fraction (not recorded which). The chain combines TRBV7-9 with TRBJ1-4, with 9 nucleotides matching TRBD1. The CDR3 coding sequence is TGTGCCAGCAGCCGACGCCGGGACAGGGAGGAAAAACTGTTTTTT. Translated, it gives CASSRRRDREEKLFF.